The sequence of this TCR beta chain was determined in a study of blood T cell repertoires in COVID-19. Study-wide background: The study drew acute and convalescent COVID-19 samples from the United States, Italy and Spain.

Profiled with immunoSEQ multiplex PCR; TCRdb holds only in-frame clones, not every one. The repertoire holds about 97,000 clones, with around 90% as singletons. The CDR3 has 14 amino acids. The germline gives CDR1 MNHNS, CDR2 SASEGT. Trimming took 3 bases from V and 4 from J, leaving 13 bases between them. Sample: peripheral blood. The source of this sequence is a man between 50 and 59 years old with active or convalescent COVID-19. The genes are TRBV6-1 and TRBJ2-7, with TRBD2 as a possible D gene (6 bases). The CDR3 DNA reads TGTGCCAGCAGTGAGTGGAGGGGTCCGTACGAGCAGTACTTC. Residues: CASSEWRGPYEQYF.